The 29 T cell receptor beta chains below all came from one sample that was sequenced in a study of T-cell memory formation after mild COVID-19. TCRdb itself ran the 5' RACE reads through MiXCR, one entry per CDR3 protein. The repertoire includes around 340,000 distinct CDR3 sequences, over 20% of them detected once, and about 12% sits in the top ten. The sample consisted of PBMCs or a T cell subset sorted from them (not recorded which). These receptors were obtained from an adult woman who had mild COVID-19 (a few samples of this study predate the infection). Cell type and time point are not known.

In its sample, this clonotype was seen a few times. The rearrangement links TRBV7-6 to TRBJ2-2; D perhaps matches TRBD2 (7 bases). The CDR3 runs to 15 residues. CDR1 and CDR2 (germline): SGHVS, FNYEAQ. V was clipped by 6 bases and J by 3 bases, with 14 bases between them. This CDR3 reads CASRQGLSYTGELFF. The CDR3 DNA is TGTGCCAGCAGACAGGGACTAAGCTACACCGGGGAGCTGTTTTTT.

This clonotype came up many times. The chain uses TRBV11-2 and TRBJ2-1; weak D call: TRBD2 (6 bases). The CDR3 has 15 amino acids. V lost 2 bases, J lost 3 bases, and 11 bases lay in between. CDR1 and CDR2 from the germline V gene are SGHAT and FQNNGV. CDR3 residues: CASSLFPGSYNEQFF. The DNA of the CDR3 is TGTGCCAGCAGCTTATTCCCCGGGAGCTACAATGAGCAGTTCTTC.

A few counts support this clonotype. The V call is TRBV27, the J call TRBJ1-2; no firm D call. Germline CDR1 is MNHEY and CDR2 is SMNVEV (reference sequence). The germline V and J ends were trimmed by 4 bases and 1 base, with 10 bases remaining between them. CDR3 length: 14 amino acids. CDR3 in amino acids: CASSWSGGNYGYTF. For the CDR3, the DNA is TGTGCCAGCAGTTGGAGCGGCGGTAACTATGGCTACACCTTC.

This clonotype has more than one count but fewer than ten. Here the CDR3 DNA reads TGTGCCAGCATCTTAGGGGTGGAAAACATTCAGTACTTC. Protein sequence: CASILGVENIQYF. The V gene is TRBV12-3 or TRBV12-4, the J gene TRBJ2-4; TRBD1 might be the D (5 bases). The CDR3 extends over 13 amino acids. V was cut by 7 bases and J by 5 bases, with 12 bases left in between.

A few counts support this clonotype. The V call is TRBV27, the J call TRBJ1-1; maybe TRBD1 (5 bases). The germline V and J ends were trimmed by 0 bases and 1 base, with 9 bases remaining between them. Germline V gives CDR1 MNHEY, CDR2 SMNVEV (reference sequence). The CDR3 extends over 15 amino acids. CDR3 in amino acids: CASSLSGGRNTEAFF. In DNA, the CDR3 is TGTGCCAGCAGTTTATCGGGGGGACGGAACACTGAAGCTTTCTTT.

This clonotype showed up just a few times. The rearrangement links TRBV12-3 or TRBV12-4 to TRBJ1-6, with 8 bases that match TRBD1. J gave up 10 bases and V 3 bases, and 8 bases lay outside the gene matches. This CDR3 comprises 15 residues. The CDR3 here is CASSFTGTGLSPLHF. CDR3 bases: TGTGCCAGCAGTTTTACAGGGACAGGACTATCACCCCTCCACTTT.

This clonotype was seen many times. The chain is built from TRBV7-9 and TRBJ2-7, with 10 bases fitting TRBD1. CDR1 and CDR2 (germline): SEHNR, FQNEAQ (reference sequence). With 1 base clipped from V and 3 bases from J, the junction kept 3 bases outside the gene matches. There are 15 residues in the CDR3. CDR3 residues: CASSLGDRGYYEQYF. As DNA, the CDR3 is TGTGCCAGCAGCTTAGGGGACAGGGGATACTACGAGCAGTACTTC.

The V call is TRBV6-2 or TRBV6-3, the J call TRBJ2-7, with 7 positions matching TRBD2. V shed 6 bases, J shed 1 base, and the junction held 9 bases outside the gene matches. Germline loops: CDR1 MNHEY, CDR2 SVGEGT. The CDR3 sequence is 15 residues long. CDR3 sequence (DNA): TGTGCCAGCAGCCCACCCGTAGCGGGTTCCTACGAGCAGTACTTC. Translation gives CASSPPVAGSYEQYF.

This chain links TRBV29-1 with TRBJ2-6, with no clear D. V gave up 1 base and J gave up 4 bases, with 11 bases separating them. The length of the CDR3 is 15 residues. Germline values: CDR1 SQVTM, CDR2 ANQGSEA. The CDR3 protein is CSVEVWEAGANVLTF. DNA of the CDR3: TGCAGCGTTGAAGTGTGGGAAGCGGGGGCCAACGTCCTGACTTTC.

The chain recombines TRBV6-5 with TRBJ1-1, with 8 positions matching TRBD1. Germline V CDR1 and CDR2: MNHEY, SVGAGI. V shed 5 bases, J shed 6 bases, and the junction held 8 bases outside the gene matches. This CDR3 contains 14 residues. CDR3 residues: CASSAGGGSAEAFF. CDR3 in DNA: TGTGCCAGCAGTGCAGGGGGCGGGAGCGCTGAAGCTTTCTTT.

This clonotype was counted at least ten times. The chain links TRBV24-1 to TRBJ2-2; maybe TRBD2 (6 bases). This CDR3 spans 16 amino acids. CDR1 is KGHDR and CDR2 is SFDVKD in the germline V gene. The germline V and J ends were trimmed by 0 bases and 2 bases, with 9 bases remaining between them. CDR3 DNA: TGTGCCACCAGTGATTTGGCGGGACGTAACACCGGGGAGCTGTTTTTT. It translates to CATSDLAGRNTGELFF.

This clonotype was found a few times. V usage is TRBV4-1 and J usage is TRBJ1-2; TRBD1 might be the D (5 bases). Germline CDR1 is MGHRA and CDR2 is YSYEKL. The CDR3 has 15 residues. Trimming took 0 bases from V and 4 from J, leaving 12 bases between them. Here the CDR3 reads CASSQDRNGAYGYTF. The CDR3 coding sequence is TGCGCCAGCAGCCAAGATCGTAACGGGGCCTATGGCTACACCTTC.

This clonotype has a handful of counts. The genes are TRBV7-8 and TRBJ1-1; possibly TRBD1 for D (5 bases). Germline V gene sequence: CDR1 SGHVS, CDR2 FQNEAQ. This CDR3 is 16 amino acids long. With 5 bases removed from V and 6 bases from J, the gap between germline ends came to 22 bases. In DNA form, the CDR3 reads TGTGCCAGCAGCCTAAGGCTACACAACCGGGACCCTGAAGCTTTCTTT. Amino acids: CASSLRLHNRDPEAFF.

The CDR3 here is CASRSYENTEAFF. Written as DNA, the CDR3 is TGTGCCAGCAGAAGTTACGAGAACACTGAAGCTTTCTTT. J is TRBJ1-1 and V is TRBV7-3; D not certain. There are 13 residues in the CDR3. Germline V gene data show CDR1 as SGHTA and CDR2 as FQGTGA. The V gene lost 6 bases and the J gene lost 1 base, with 9 bases spanning the gap.

This clonotype was counted a few times. The gene calls are TRBV9 and TRBJ1-6; weak D call: TRBD1 (6 bases). Per germline, CDR1 SGDLS and CDR2 YYNGEE. This CDR3 comprises 15 residues. The V end was cut by 0 bases, the J end by 7 bases, with 11 bases between. The CDR3 loop is CASSVGGQGNSPLHF. The DNA of the CDR3 is TGTGCCAGCAGCGTAGGGGGGCAGGGGAATTCACCCCTCCACTTT.

This clonotype was detected a few times. This sequence joins TRBV5-1 and TRBJ2-1, with D possibly matching TRBD2 (6 bases). V lost 6 bases and J lost 5, with 15 bases in between. The length of the CDR3 is 14 residues. Germline CDR1 reads SGHRS; CDR2 reads YFSETQ. For the CDR3, the DNA is TGCGCCAGCATAGGAGGGAGTCTAAACAATGAGCAGTTCTTC. Protein sequence: CASIGGSLNNEQFF.

Only a few counts were recorded for this clonotype. The chain employs TRBV6-2 or TRBV6-3 and TRBJ2-5; D unresolved. The germline V gene has CDR1 MNHEY and CDR2 SVGEGT. CDR3 length: 13 amino acids. Deletions cut 4 bases from V and 5 bases from J, with 11 bases between. The CDR3 loop is CASSLSAAETQYF. The CDR3 coding sequence is TGTGCCAGCAGTTTGTCCGCAGCGGAGACCCAGTACTTC.

This chain links TRBV6-5 with TRBJ2-6; D gene uncertain. The CDR3 length is 13 residues. Germline V gives CDR1 MNHEY, CDR2 SVGAGI. The V end was cut by 6 bases, the J end by 2 bases, with 5 bases between. CDR3 sequence: CASRIPGANVLTF. CDR3 in DNA: TGTGCCAGCAGGATCCCTGGGGCCAACGTCCTGACTTTC.

There are a few counts of this clonotype. J is TRBJ2-5 and V is TRBV10-3; 7 bases fit TRBD1. Trimming cost V 2 bases and J 8 bases; bases outside gene matches: 2. Germline V lookup: CDR1 ENHRY, CDR2 SYGVKD. This CDR3 spans 12 amino acids. Written as DNA, the CDR3 is TGTGCCATCAGTGAGGGACAGGCTACCCAGTACTTC. Protein sequence: CAISEGQATQYF.

The V call is TRBV4-1, the J call TRBJ2-3; TRBD2 matches at 10 bases. This CDR3 is 18 amino acids long. Germline V gene sequence: CDR1 MGHRA, CDR2 YSYEKL. Trimming took 0 bases from V and 2 from J; bases not matched to a gene: 8. For the CDR3, the DNA is TGCGCCAGCAGCCAAGATCCCGGGACTAGCGAAGACACAGATACGCAGTATTTT. Translated, it gives CASSQDPGTSEDTDTQYF.

This clonotype was seen more than once but under ten times. V usage is TRBV10-3 and J usage is TRBJ1-1, with TRBD1 as a possible D gene (6 bases). Germline V lookup: CDR1 ENHRY, CDR2 SYGVKD. This CDR3 has 11 residues. Deletions cut 11 bases from V and 4 bases from J, with 11 bases between. The CDR3 here is CAHRDTTEAFF. CDR3 DNA sequence: TGTGCCCACCGGGACACCACTGAAGCTTTCTTT.

The chain joins TRBV10-3 to TRBJ2-7; TRBD1 matches at 7 bases. Germline loops: CDR1 ENHRY, CDR2 SYGVKD. This CDR3 has 16 residues. Trimming took 3 bases from V and 2 from J; bases not matched to a gene: 10. The CDR3 sequence is CAISDGTAIRTYEQYF. CDR3 bases: TGTGCCATCAGTGACGGGACAGCTATTCGAACCTACGAGCAGTACTTC.

A remark on this clonotype: With a much larger clone just one base away, this may be a read error. The chain joins TRBV5-1 to TRBJ2-7; D assignment may be TRBD1 or TRBD2 (5 bases each). The CDR3 loop spans 13 amino acids. Trimming left V 3 bases short and J 2 bases short, with 9 bases between. Germline V gene data show CDR1 as SGHRS and CDR2 as YFSETQ. CDR3 region: CASSWGRAYEQYF. The CDR3 DNA reads TGCGCCAGCAGCTGGGGACGGGCCTACGAGCAGTACTTC.

The J gene is TRBJ2-1, the V gene TRBV30; TRBD1 might be the D (6 bases). V shed 3 bases and J shed 9 bases, with 15 bases lying between them. The CDR3 is 13 residues long. CDR1 is GTSNPN and CDR2 is SVGIG in the germline V gene (reference sequence). CDR3 sequence (DNA): TGTGCCTGGAGAGGGGGTGTTAGAGGTGAGCAGTTCTTC. This encodes CAWRGGVRGEQFF. Filled out from reference TRBV30 and TRBJ2-1, the complete variable domain reads SQTIHQWPATLVQPVGSPLSLECTVEGTSNPNLYWYRQAAGRGLQLLFYSVGIGQISSEVPQNLSASRPQDRQFILSSKKLLLSDSGFYLCAWRGGVRGEQFFGPGTRLTVL.

The chain employs TRBV27 and TRBJ2-7, with D perhaps assigned TRBD1 or TRBD2 (5 bases each). The CDR3 covers 13 residues. The germline gives CDR1 MNHEY, CDR2 SMNVEV (reference sequence). Trimming cost V 6 bases and J 3 bases, with 12 bases left between them. The CDR3 reads CASSHRGYYEQYF. CDR3 nucleotide sequence: TGTGCCAGCAGCCATCGGGGCTACTACGAGCAGTACTTC.

The chain joins TRBV6-5 to TRBJ2-3, with D uncertain. Germline CDR1 MNHEY, CDR2 SVGAGI. The length of the CDR3 is 12 residues. The V gene lost 2 bases and the J gene lost 8 bases, with 8 bases spanning the gap. Here the CDR3 DNA reads TGTGCCAGCAGTTACGAAGATGGTACGCAGTATTTT. Translating it yields CASSYEDGTQYF.

In its sample, this clonotype was seen a few times. The chain uses TRBV5-6 and TRBJ1-1, with D possibly being TRBD1 (5 bases). This CDR3 has 14 residues. Germline CDR1 is SGHDT and CDR2 is YYEEEE. V was pared by 6 bases and J by 4 bases, with 16 bases between. CDR3 residues: CASNTMGGSTEAFF. The CDR3 bases are TGTGCCAGCAATACCATGGGGGGATCCACTGAAGCTTTCTTT.

This clonotype occurred many times. The chain employs TRBV5-6 and TRBJ2-1; D is perhaps TRBD1 (6 bases). The CDR3 totals 12 residues. Deletions cut 4 bases from V and 8 bases from J, with 10 bases between. CDR1 is SGHDT, CDR2 YYEEEE, per germline. The CDR3 DNA follows: TGTGCCAGCAGCCCACAGGGTTATGAGCAGTTCTTC. This codes for CASSPQGYEQFF.

The rearrangement links TRBV5-1 to TRBJ2-7, with 10 positions matching TRBD2. CDR1 is SGHRS and CDR2 is YFSETQ in the germline V gene. The CDR3 consists of 15 residues. With V trimmed by 3 bases and J by 0 bases, 3 bases remained unmatched. This chain's CDR3 is CASSSGLADSYEQYF. CDR3 bases: TGCGCCAGCAGCTCCGGACTAGCGGACTCCTACGAGCAGTACTTC.